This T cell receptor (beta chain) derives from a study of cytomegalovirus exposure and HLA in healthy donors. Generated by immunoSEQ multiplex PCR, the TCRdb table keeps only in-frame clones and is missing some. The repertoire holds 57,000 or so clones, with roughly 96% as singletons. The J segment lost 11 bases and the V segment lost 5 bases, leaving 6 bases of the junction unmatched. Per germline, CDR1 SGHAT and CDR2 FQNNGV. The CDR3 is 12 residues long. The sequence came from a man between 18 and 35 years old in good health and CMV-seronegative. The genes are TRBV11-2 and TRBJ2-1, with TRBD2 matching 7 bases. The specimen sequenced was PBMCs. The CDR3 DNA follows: TGTGCCAGCAGCCAATCTAGCGGAAAGCAGTTCTTC. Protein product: CASSQSSGKQFF.